What follows describes a single T cell receptor (beta chain). It lacks a known antigen. Per-nucleotide qualities are absent, and no much larger clonotype sits a single base away. The record originates from a study of memory CD8 T cells in hepatitis C reinfection (dated by TCRdb to the late 2010s). With regard to the full study: Two consecutive HCV infections were spontaneously resolved by three donors, whereas a primary infection was cleared by two donors who then became chronically infected after reinfection. Across an HCV reinfection episode in five donors, the study followed the TCR beta repertoire of virus-specific CD8 T cells over time. A case counted as HCV reinfection when an HCV RNA test came back positive after two negative tests taken at least 60 days apart. Samples at the peak of reinfection were taken 3 to 8 weeks after reinfection was detected. In the reinfection study, participants who had resolved a prior HCV infection were followed every 3 months. Previously published longitudinal data on tetramer+ CD8 T cell frequency were used to select the peak reinfection time point. Between the late 2000s and the early 2010s, a few reinfection cases that had stored pre-reinfection samples were identified.

The library relied on the immunoSEQ multiplex PCR assay. Genomic DNA was extracted from sorted cells, and the TCR beta V, D and J regions were sequenced by Adaptive Biotechnologies' automated high-throughput method. CDR3 regions were amplified with a two-step, bias-controlled multiplex PCR. An Illumina instrument was used to sequence the amplified TCR beta libraries. On the study's bioinformatics: Demultiplexed reads were processed to reduce amplification and sequencing bias, and CDR3 sequences were assigned to gene families using the IMGT database. ImmunoSEQ software version 2.0 was used to analyze the repertoire data. Out-of-frame sequences and sequences containing stop codons in the CDR3 were removed from the clonotype lists. Clonotypes with a frequency below 0.01% were excluded because such clonotypes corresponded to less than one cell. Richness was calculated by dividing observed richness by input cell number, and evenness was calculated by dividing Shannon entropy by log observed richness. Repertoire diversity and similarity between time points were quantified using Simpson diversity and Morisita-Horn overlap indices. Clonotypes were grouped as dominant (>1%), sub-dominant (0.5-0.99%), low abundance (0.1-0.49%) or lowest abundance (<0.1%). The germline index was obtained by subtracting total nucleotide additions from total CDR3 length and then dividing the result by total CDR3 length. The source is immuneACCESS, and TCRdb retained only in-frame sequences with V and J called. Part of the clones is not carried over; for the studies checked, unresolved V genes explain less than half of this, and the remainder is unexplained. V and J calls and clone size come straight from that table; D and trimming were deduced from the DNA. The sample yields around 47,000 clones; roughly 90% were counted once. Clones ranked in the top ten supply roughly 1.2% of the sample.

The time point label for this specimen denotes: peak reinfection, 3 to 8 weeks after reinfection detection. The sorted cells were sequenced directly ex vivo, without any in vitro expansion ahead of TCR sequencing. The donors were people who inject drugs and were enrolled in Canada's Montreal Acute Hepatitis C Cohort Study (HEPCO). As controls, total naive CD8 T cells were sorted as viable CD3+ CD8+ CD45RO- cells from a couple of donors at all three reinfection time points. Before sorting, cryopreserved peripheral blood mononuclear cells were thawed and CD8 T cells were purified from those thawed cells. The MACS CD8+ T cell Isolation Kit was used to enrich CD8 T cells by negative selection. Cells were sorted on a BD FACSAria II sorter running FACSDiva software, and FlowJo was used to analyze the data. Here is what the overall study found, with its caveats: Because only four to six donors were included, definitive conclusions about public clonotypes linked to secondary clearance could not be reached by the study.

Cut back by 3 bases and 8 bases, the V and J ends lie 14 bases apart. Reading from cysteine to phenylalanine, the CDR3 counts 13 amino acids. CDR3 DNA is the only sequence kept; it has 39 bases, read in frame from the first base. CDR1 SQVTM and CDR2 ANQGSEA are derived from the germline V gene. The receptor comes from a man between 18 and 29 years old with hepatitis C virus infection. Source material: naive CD8+ T cells sorted from blood. The cell subset or site label on this specimen signifies: total naive CD8+CD45RO- T cells. The rearranged chain carries TRBV29-1 and TRBJ2-1, with TRBD2 perhaps the D gene, on 7 matching bases. The DNA sequence reads TGCAGCGTTGATTTAGGGGGGGGGCATGAGCAGTTCTTC. Translated, this gives CSVDLGGGHEQFF.